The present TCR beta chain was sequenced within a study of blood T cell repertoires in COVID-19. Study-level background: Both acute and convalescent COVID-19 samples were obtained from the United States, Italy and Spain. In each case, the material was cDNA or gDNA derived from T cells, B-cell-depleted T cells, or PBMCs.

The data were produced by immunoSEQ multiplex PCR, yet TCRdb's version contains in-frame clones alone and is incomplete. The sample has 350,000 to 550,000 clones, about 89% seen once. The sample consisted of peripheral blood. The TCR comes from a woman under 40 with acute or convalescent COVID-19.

The CDR3 loop is CASSILNAGSPLHF. In DNA, the CDR3 is TGTGCCAGTAGTATCCTGAATGCGGGTTCACCCCTCCACTTT. V is TRBV19 and J is TRBJ1-6; D remains ambiguous. Trimming left V 3 bases short and J 9 bases short, with 12 bases between. Germline CDR1 is LNHDA and CDR2 is SQIVND (reference sequence). This CDR3 has 14 amino acids.